The subject of this entry is one T cell receptor beta chain. This CDR3 has 14 amino acids. Germline V gene sequence: CDR1 SEHNR, CDR2 FQNEAQ (reference sequence). V trimming: 5 bases; J trimming: 3 bases; junction bases outside the gene matches: 6. The sample belongs to a study of blood T cell repertoires in COVID-19. For the study at large: The United States, Italy and Spain provided the acute and convalescent COVID-19 samples. Sample material is recorded as cDNA or gDNA derived from T cells, B-cell-depleted T cells, or PBMCs.

Methods used by the authors: Amplification of reference gene primers provided the estimated nucleated cell counts. The method was immunoSEQ multiplex PCR; TCRdb's version includes in-frame clones alone and lacks a portion of them. Clonal size and the V and J genes are those of that table, whereas D and trimming came from the DNA. The sample consists of 270,000 or so clones, about 89% of them appearing once. Specimen: peripheral blood. The receptor's source is a middle-aged man with active or convalescent COVID-19. The rearrangement links TRBV7-9 to TRBJ1-2, with 7 nucleotides matching TRBD1. The DNA of the CDR3 is TGTGCCAGCAGCCGCGGGGACAGCCACTATGGCTACACCTTC. Protein product: CASSRGDSHYGYTF. The full variable domain, rest sourced from reference TRBV7-9 and TRBJ1-2, is DTGVSQNPRHKITKRGQNVTFRCDPISEHNRLYWYRQTLGQGPEFLTYFQNEAQLEKSRLLSDRFSAERPKGSFSTLEIQRTEQGDSAMYLCASSRGDSHYGYTFGSGTRLTVV.